This T cell receptor (beta chain) originates from a study of cytomegalovirus exposure and HLA in healthy donors. The study's findings and limits: Across donors, sequencing depth was assumed by presence/absence analyses to be roughly uniform.

Primers included in the PCR were 60 Vbeta and 13 Jbeta primers. Data came from immunoSEQ multiplex PCR; TCRdb stores just in-frame clones and leaves some out. The sample holds some 180,000 clones, about 80% seen once. V was clipped by 6 bases and J by 2 bases; unmatched bases: 6. CDR1 and CDR2 (germline): MDHEN, SYDVKM. This CDR3 comprises 14 residues. With regard to this clone: Its antigen is not identified. Additional DNA sequences in this sample encode the identical CDR3.

V usage is TRBV28 and J usage is TRBJ2-7, with 8 bases identical to TRBD1. This receptor was obtained from a young woman in good health and CMV-seropositive. The sequencing sample was made of PBMCs. The CDR3 spells CASRTGTGPYEQYF. CDR3 nucleotide sequence: TGTGCCAGCAGGACCGGGACAGGTCCCTACGAGCAGTACTTC.